Described below is a single TCR beta chain sequence and its context. Its antigen remains unknown. The V gene lost 5 bases and the J gene lost 3 bases, with 17 bases spanning the gap. From germline, CDR1 is SGHTA and CDR2 FQGNSA. The CDR3 runs 15 residues. The entry originates in a study of response to subunit inactivated influenza vaccine. TCRdb ran MiXCR on the RT-PCR reads and lists one entry per CDR3 protein. The data hold 800,000 or so distinct CDR3 sequences, with approximately 21% observed a single time. Study outcomes and limitations: That few new T cells are recruited by each seasonal influenza vaccination was the authors' suggestion.

V and J are TRBV7-2 and TRBJ2-7; perhaps TRBD1 as D (6 bases). The sequencing used PBMCs from blood, collected more than 4 days after vaccination. The TCR originated in a man aged 45 to 65 who received an inactivated influenza vaccine. The CDR3: CASSKTPRDNYEQYF. The CDR3 region has the DNA TGTGCCAGCAGCAAAACCCCCCGGGACAACTACGAGCAGTACTTC.